Shown below are 4 T cell receptor beta chains from a single sample sequenced in a study of blood T cell repertoires in COVID-19 (dated by TCRdb to the early 2020s). To prepare the library, the immunoSEQ multiplex PCR assay was applied. TCRdb mirrors the immuneACCESS table, restricted to in-frame sequences. Some clones are absent from its copies; in checked studies, under half trace to an unresolved V gene, and the reason for the others is unknown. In all, the sample holds some 170,000 clones, and about four fifths of those were seen once. Around 10% of the sample is in the top ten clones. The sample consisted of peripheral blood. Source of these receptors: a man in his 60s with active or convalescent COVID-19.

The J gene is TRBJ1-1, the V gene TRBV11-2, with D maybe TRBD1 (5 bases). The CDR3 length is 15 residues. CDR1 and CDR2 (germline): SGHAT, FQNNGV. The germline V and J ends were trimmed by 2 bases and 5 bases, with 15 bases remaining between them. As DNA, the CDR3 is TGTGCCAGCAGCTTATTTCCCAGGGTGGGAACTGAAGCTTTCTTT. It specifies CASSLFPRVGTEAFF. Complete variable domain (other parts from reference TRBV11-2 and TRBJ1-1): EAGVAQSPRYKIIEKRQSVAFWCNPISGHATLYWYQQILGQGPKLLIQFQNNGVVDDSQLPKDRFSAERLKGVDSTLKIQPAKLEDSAVYLCASSLFPRVGTEAFFGQGTRLTVV.

V is TRBV6-5 and J is TRBJ2-3; D not certain. Germline CDR1 reads MNHEY; CDR2 reads SVGAGI. CDR3 length equals 15 residues. Trimming shortened V by 6 bases and J by 2 bases, and 15 bases separated the two germline ends. CDR3 nucleotides: TGTGCCAGCAGATTGACTCAATTTCCCACAGATACGCAGTATTTT. This translates into CASRLTQFPTDTQYF.

This clone was observed a handful of times. The V and J genes are TRBV21-1 and TRBJ2-1; the DNA was not compared with TRBD2, the D call given in the table. TRBV21-1 is assigned pseudogene status. The CDR3 is 14 amino acids. Written as DNA, the CDR3 is TGTGCCAGCAGCAAGGGACTTGAGGACAATGAGCAGTTCTTC. Amino acid sequence: CASSKGLEDNEQFF.

This chain joins TRBV28 and TRBJ1-5; 7 bases match TRBD1. This CDR3 spans 14 amino acids. CDR1 is MDHEN, CDR2 SYDVKM, per germline. V shed 5 bases, J shed 3 bases, and the junction held 4 bases outside the gene matches. CDR3 nucleotides: TGTGCCAGCAGTGCAGGGGGATACAATCAGCCCCAGCATTTT. Amino acids: CASSAGGYNQPQHF. The full variable domain, its missing parts supplied by reference TRBV28 and TRBJ1-5, is DVKVTQSSRYLVKRTGEKVFLECVQDMDHENMFWYRQDPGLGLRLIYFSYDVKMKEKGDIPEGYSVSREKKERFSLILESASTNQTSMYLCASSAGGYNQPQHFGDGTRLSIL.